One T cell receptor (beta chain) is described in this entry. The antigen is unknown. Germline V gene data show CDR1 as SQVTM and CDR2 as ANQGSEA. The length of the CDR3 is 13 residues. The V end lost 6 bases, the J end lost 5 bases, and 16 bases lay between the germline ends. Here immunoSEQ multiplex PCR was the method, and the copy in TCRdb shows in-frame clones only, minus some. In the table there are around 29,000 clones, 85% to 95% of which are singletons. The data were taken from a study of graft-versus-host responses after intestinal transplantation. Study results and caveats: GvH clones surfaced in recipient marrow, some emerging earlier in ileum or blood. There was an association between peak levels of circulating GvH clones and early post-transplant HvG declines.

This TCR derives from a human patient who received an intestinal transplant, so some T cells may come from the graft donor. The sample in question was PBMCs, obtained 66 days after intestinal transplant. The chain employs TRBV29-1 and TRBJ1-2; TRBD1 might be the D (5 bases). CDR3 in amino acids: CSVEQGGRYGYTF. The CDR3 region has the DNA TGCAGCGTGGAGCAGGGAGGGAGGTATGGCTACACCTTC.